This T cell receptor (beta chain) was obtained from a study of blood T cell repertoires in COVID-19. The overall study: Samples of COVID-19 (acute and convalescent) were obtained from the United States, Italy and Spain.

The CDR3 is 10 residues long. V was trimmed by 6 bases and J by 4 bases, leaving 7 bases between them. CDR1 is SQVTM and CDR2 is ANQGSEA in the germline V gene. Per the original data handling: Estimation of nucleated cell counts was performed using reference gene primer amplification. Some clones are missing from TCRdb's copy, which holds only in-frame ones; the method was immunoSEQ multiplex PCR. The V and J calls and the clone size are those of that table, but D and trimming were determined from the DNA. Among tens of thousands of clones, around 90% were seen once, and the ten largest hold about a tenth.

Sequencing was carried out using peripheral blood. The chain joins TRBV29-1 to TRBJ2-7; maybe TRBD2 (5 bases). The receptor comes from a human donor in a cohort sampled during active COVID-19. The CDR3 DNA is TGCAGCGTGGGAGAGTACGAGCAGTACTTC. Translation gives CSVGEYEQYF.